The 19 T cell receptor beta chains below all came from one sample that was sequenced in a study of blood T cell repertoires in COVID-19. Here immunoSEQ multiplex PCR was the method, and the copy in TCRdb shows in-frame clones only, minus some. The table includes hundreds of thousands of clones, about nine tenths detected once. Source material: peripheral blood. All receptors come from a man aged 18 to 29 with active or convalescent COVID-19.

The chain has TRBV9 and TRBJ2-1; 10 bases are a match to TRBD2. CDR3 length equals 16 residues. The V and J ends lost 5 bases and 1 base, in that order; junction bases with no gene match: 6. In germline, CDR1 is SGDLS, CDR2 YYNGEE. The CDR3 protein is CASSRRGLASYNEQFF. The CDR3 nucleotides read TGTGCCAGCAGTCGTCGGGGACTAGCGTCCTACAATGAGCAGTTCTTC. The full variable domain, with the rest looked up from reference TRBV9 and TRBJ2-1, is DSGVTQTPKHLITATGQRVTLRCSPRSGDLSVYWYQQSLDQGLQFLIQYYNGEERAKGNILERFSAQQFPDLHSELNLSSLELGDSALYFCASSRRGLASYNEQFFGPGTRLTVL.

About this clone: Germline is not matched at one junction end, which may reflect a read error. The chain has TRBV6-5 and TRBJ1-5; D not certain. CDR3 length: 15 amino acids. Germline V gives CDR1 MNHEY, CDR2 SVGAGI. The chain's CDR3 is CASGYGIPGNQPQHF. DNA for the CDR3: TGTGCCAGCGGTTACGGTATCCCGGGGAATCAGCCCCAGCATTTT.

The chain has TRBV7-2 and TRBJ2-1; weak D call: TRBD1 (6 bases). V shed 1 base and J shed 0 bases, with 13 bases lying between them. CDR1 SGHTA and CDR2 FQGNSA come from the germline V gene. The CDR3 loop spans 17 amino acids. CDR3 loop: CASSLEGVTSSYNEQFF. The CDR3 DNA reads TGTGCCAGCAGCTTAGAGGGGGTAACAAGCTCCTACAATGAGCAGTTCTTC.

This chain links TRBV3-1 (or the pseudogene TRBV3-2) with TRBJ2-7; TRBD2 might be the D (6 bases). This CDR3 contains 15 residues. The ends were cut back, 0 bases at V and 2 bases at J, with 11 bases in the middle. Germline V CDR1 and CDR2: LGHDT, YNNKEL (reference sequence). CDR3 nucleotides: TGTGCCAGCAGCCAAGATCTGGAGGGAACCTACGAGCAGTACTTC. Translation gives CASSQDLEGTYEQYF.

This chain uses TRBV7-9 with TRBJ2-1; 9 nucleotides line up with TRBD1. The CDR3 has 15 amino acids. Germline V gives CDR1 SEHNR, CDR2 FQNEAQ (reference sequence). J gave up 8 bases and V 2 bases, and 7 bases lay outside the gene matches. The CDR3 bases are TGTGCCAGCAGCTTACGGGACAGGGAGGGAGATGAGCAGTTCTTC. It encodes CASSLRDREGDEQFF.

J is TRBJ1-4 and V is TRBV5-1; 7 bases agree with TRBD1. Germline V CDR1 and CDR2: SGHRS, YFSETQ. The length of the CDR3 is 15 residues. The ends lost 0 bases at V and 7 bases at J; junction bases unmatched: 6. CDR3 amino acids: CASSLDRGGREKLFF. The CDR3 coding sequence is TGCGCCAGCAGCTTGGACAGGGGCGGGCGTGAAAAACTGTTTTTT. The variable domain in full, completed from reference TRBV5-1 and TRBJ1-4, reads KAGVTQTPRYLIKTRGQQVTLSCSPISGHRSVSWYQQTPGQGLQFLFEYFSETQRNKGNFPGRFSGRQFSNSRSEMNVSTLELGDSALYLCASSLDRGGREKLFFGSGTQLSVL.

This clone has a handful of counts. The chain joins TRBV7-2 to TRBJ1-5; the D is unclear. Germline CDR1 and CDR2: SGHTA and FQGNSA. The V and J ends lost 1 base and 0 bases respectively, with 7 bases between them. The CDR3 has 15 residues. The CDR3 region has the DNA TGTGCCAGCAGCTTAGGAGGTTATAGCAATCAGCCCCAGCATTTT. This sequence encodes CASSLGGYSNQPQHF.

The V call is TRBV3-1 (or the pseudogene TRBV3-2), the J call TRBJ2-3; perhaps TRBD1 as D (6 bases). The CDR3 runs to 16 residues. V gave up 2 bases and J gave up 0 bases, with 12 bases separating them. Germline CDR1 reads LGHDT; CDR2 reads YNNKEL (reference sequence). The CDR3 protein is CASSQLGAASTDTQYF. The CDR3, as DNA: TGTGCCAGCAGCCAACTGGGGGCCGCTAGCACAGATACGCAGTATTTT.

V is TRBV4-3 and J is TRBJ1-2; no firm D call. The CDR3 sequence is 18 residues long. With 0 bases removed from V and 4 bases from J, the gap between germline ends came to 21 bases. CDR1 LGHNA and CDR2 YSLEER come from the germline V gene. In nucleotides, the CDR3 is TGCGCCAGCAGCCAAGATCCCCCCCCGGGGTCGATTTCCTATGGCTACACCTTC. Residues: CASSQDPPPGSISYGYTF.

J is TRBJ1-5 and V is TRBV6-6, with D possibly being TRBD1 (5 bases). Per germline, CDR1 MNHNY and CDR2 SVGAGI (reference sequence). V was trimmed by 6 bases and J by 2 bases, leaving 14 bases between them. The CDR3 extends over 15 amino acids. CDR3 bases: TGTGCCAGCAGGCCCGGGGGGGGTGGCAATCAGCCCCAGCATTTT. Protein product: CASRPGGGGNQPQHF.

The rearrangement uses TRBV6-6 and TRBJ1-2; TRBD1 matches 7 bases. The length of the CDR3 is 15 residues. Losses at the gene ends were 6 bases for V and 3 bases for J; bases not matched to a gene: 10. Germline CDR1 and CDR2: MNHNY and SVGAGI (reference sequence). CDR3 region: CASSILPGQHYGYTF. The CDR3 DNA reads as TGTGCCAGCAGCATACTCCCGGGACAGCACTATGGCTACACCTTC.

CDR3 bases: TGTGCCACCAGCAGCGGGACAGGGCACTATGGCTACACCTTC. It encodes CATSSGTGHYGYTF. The chain recombines TRBV15 with TRBJ1-2; 9 bases agree with TRBD1. Germline CDR1 is LNHNV and CDR2 is YYDKDF (reference sequence). The CDR3 totals 14 residues. Trimming cost V 3 bases and J 3 bases; bases outside gene matches: 2.

The CDR3 spells CASSPMGAGSNQPQHF. CDR3 sequence (DNA): TGTGCCAGCTCACCAATGGGGGCCGGGAGCAATCAGCCCCAGCATTTT. This rearrangement joins TRBV18 to TRBJ1-5; tentative D call: TRBD1 (6 bases). The V gene lost 2 bases and the J gene lost 1 base, with 12 bases spanning the gap. Germline CDR1 and CDR2: KGHSH and LQKENI. This CDR3 spans 16 amino acids. The full variable domain, its missing parts supplied by reference TRBV18 and TRBJ1-5, is NAGVMQNPRHLVRRRGQEARLRCSPMKGHSHVYWYRQLPEEGLKFMVYLQKENIIDESGMPKERFSAEFPKEGPSILRIQQVVRGDSAAYFCASSPMGAGSNQPQHFGDGTRLSIL.

This chain links TRBV2 with TRBJ2-7, with D perhaps TRBD2 (5 bases). Germline CDR1 is SNHLY and CDR2 is FYNNEI. V lost 7 bases, J lost 4 bases, and 8 bases lay in between. The CDR3 is made up of 11 amino acids. CDR3 sequence: CASKEAYEQYF. The CDR3 DNA sequence: TGTGCCAGCAAGGAGGCTTACGAGCAGTACTTC.

In this sample, this clone turned up a few times. This rearrangement joins TRBV29-1 to TRBJ1-2; D uncertain. CDR1 and CDR2 (germline): SQVTM, ANQGSEA. The CDR3 extends over 11 amino acids. The V gene lost 3 bases and the J gene lost 4 bases, with 6 bases spanning the gap. The CDR3 DNA follows: TGCAGCGTTGAGGCTGTCTATGGCTACACCTTC. Translating it yields CSVEAVYGYTF.

The CDR3 region is CASSPKDRPNEKLFF. The DNA for the CDR3 is TGTGCCAGCAGCCCAAAAGACAGGCCCAATGAAAAACTGTTTTTT. This chain links TRBV7-9 with TRBJ1-4; weak D call: TRBD1 (6 bases). CDR3 length: 15 residues. V lost 5 bases to trimming and J lost 5 bases, with 15 bases between them. Germline assignment: CDR1 SEHNR and CDR2 FQNEAQ (reference sequence).

The chain employs TRBV5-1 and TRBJ2-1; TRBD2 agrees at 8 bases. Germline lookup yields CDR1 SGHRS and CDR2 YFSETQ. The CDR3 sequence is 12 residues long. V trimming: 0 bases; J trimming: 16 bases; junction bases outside the gene matches: 6. The CDR3 sequence is CASSLGSGMFFF. Written as DNA, the CDR3 is TGCGCCAGCAGCTTGGGTAGCGGGATGTTTTTCTTC. Variable domain in full (rest from reference TRBV5-1 and TRBJ2-1): KAGVTQTPRYLIKTRGQQVTLSCSPISGHRSVSWYQQTPGQGLQFLFEYFSETQRNKGNFPGRFSGRQFSNSRSEMNVSTLELGDSALYLCASSLGSGMFFFGPGTRLTVL.

The genes are TRBV19 and TRBJ2-7; 10 bases align to TRBD1. Germline V gives CDR1 LNHDA, CDR2 SQIVND (reference sequence). Trimming at V came to 4 bases and at J to 7 bases, leaving 10 bases not matched to a gene. The CDR3 totals 15 residues. The CDR3 sequence is CASSTTGQGGLEQYF. The CDR3 DNA sequence: TGTGCCAGTAGTACCACCGGACAGGGGGGGCTTGAGCAGTACTTC.

V is TRBV7-9 and J is TRBJ1-1, with a possible D match to TRBD1 (6 bases). This CDR3 contains 14 residues. CDR1 and CDR2 (germline): SEHNR, FQNEAQ (reference sequence). The V and J ends lost 4 bases and 8 bases respectively, with 17 bases between them. CDR3 nucleotide sequence: TGTGCCAGCAGCTCCTTACCAGGGGATGGAGAAGCTTTCTTT. Amino acid sequence: CASSSLPGDGEAFF.